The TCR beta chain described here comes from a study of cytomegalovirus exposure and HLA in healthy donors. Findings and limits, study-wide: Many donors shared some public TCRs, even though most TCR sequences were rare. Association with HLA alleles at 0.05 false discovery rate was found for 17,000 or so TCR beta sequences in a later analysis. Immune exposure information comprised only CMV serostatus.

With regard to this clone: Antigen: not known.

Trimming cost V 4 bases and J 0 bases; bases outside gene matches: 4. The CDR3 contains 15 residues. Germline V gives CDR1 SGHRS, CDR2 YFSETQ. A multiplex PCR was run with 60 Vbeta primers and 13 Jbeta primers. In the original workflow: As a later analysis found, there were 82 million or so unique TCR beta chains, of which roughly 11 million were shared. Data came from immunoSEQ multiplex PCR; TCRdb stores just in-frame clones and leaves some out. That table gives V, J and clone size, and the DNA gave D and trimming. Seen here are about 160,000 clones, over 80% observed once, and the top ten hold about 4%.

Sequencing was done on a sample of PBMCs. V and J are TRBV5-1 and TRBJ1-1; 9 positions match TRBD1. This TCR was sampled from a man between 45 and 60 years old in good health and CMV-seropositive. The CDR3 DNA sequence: TGCGCCAGCAGCCCAAGACAGGGGGTGAACACTGAAGCTTTCTTT. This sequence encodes CASSPRQGVNTEAFF.